The clone carrying this T cell receptor (beta chain) showed up just a few times. The CDR3 sequence is 11 residues long. V was pared by 6 bases and J by 4 bases, with 6 bases between. TCRdb recomputed calls from the RT-PCR reads with MiXCR, one row per CDR3 protein. Of about 700,000 distinct CDR3 sequences in the sample, approximately 14% were seen once. This sequence was found in a female donor in good health, serving as a healthy control. This sequence joins TRBV12-3 or TRBV12-4 and TRBJ1-2; the D is unclear. Material for sequencing was memory CD4+ T cells from blood. CDR3 in DNA: TGTGCCAGCAGGGGGTCCTATGGCTACACCTTC. It is translated as CASRGSYGYTF.